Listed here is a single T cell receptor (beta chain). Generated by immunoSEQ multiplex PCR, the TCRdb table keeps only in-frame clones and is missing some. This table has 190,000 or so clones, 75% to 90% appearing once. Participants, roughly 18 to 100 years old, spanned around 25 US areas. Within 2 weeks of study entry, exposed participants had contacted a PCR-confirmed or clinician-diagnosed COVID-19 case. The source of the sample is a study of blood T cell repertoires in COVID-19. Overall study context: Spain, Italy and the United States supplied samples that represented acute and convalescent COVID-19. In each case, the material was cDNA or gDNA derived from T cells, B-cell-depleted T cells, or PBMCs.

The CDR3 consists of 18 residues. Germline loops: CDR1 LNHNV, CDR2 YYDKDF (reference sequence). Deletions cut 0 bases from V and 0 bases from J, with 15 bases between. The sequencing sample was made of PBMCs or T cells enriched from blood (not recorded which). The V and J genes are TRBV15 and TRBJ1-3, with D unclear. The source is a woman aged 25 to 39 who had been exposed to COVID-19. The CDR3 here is CATSRDWALGSSGNTIYF. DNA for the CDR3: TGTGCCACCAGCAGAGATTGGGCCCTGGGGAGCTCTGGAAACACCATATATTTT.